A selection of T cell receptor beta chains follows, all from one sample in a study of post-analysis software for immune sequencing data. TCRdb re-analysed the PCR reads in MiXCR, keeping a single row per CDR3 protein. Of roughly 400,000 distinct CDR3 sequences listed, approximately 38% are singletons. Source material: blood. The source is a girl under 10 years old with multiple sclerosis. CDR3s include the opening cysteine and the closing phenylalanine or tryptophan. The D gene is left open where the match is weak. Rows may omit the clone size; those that give it use once, few, many or a size class.

TRBJ2-1,.,TRBV30,TRBD1,CAWRGQGPYNEQFF,TGTGCCTGGAGAGGACAGGGTCCCTACAATGAGCAGTTCTTC
TRBJ2-1,many,TRBV3-1,TRBD2,CASSQDLGSGGSRTYNEQFF,TGTGCCAGCAGCCAAGATCTAGGTAGCGGGGGTTCGAGGACCTACAATGAGCAGTTCTTC
TRBJ2-7,few,TRBV27,TRBD1,CASSHDRAAQYF,TGTGCCAGCAGCCACGACAGGGCGGCGCAGTACTTC
TRBJ2-2,.,TRBV4-1,TRBD1,CASSQITGGTNTGELFF,TGCGCCAGCAGCCAAATTACAGGGGGCACGAACACCGGGGAGCTGTTTTTT
TRBJ1-4,.,TRBV11-2,TRBD1,CASSLGQGSEKLFF,TGTGCCAGCAGCTTAGGACAGGGAAGTGAAAAACTGTTTTTT
TRBJ2-7,.,TRBV27,.,CASSFHDRLEQYF,TGTGCCAGCAGTTTCCATGACAGGCTCGAGCAGTACTTC
TRBJ2-1,few,TRBV20-1,TRBD2,CSAKRTSGRNRNNEQFF,TGCAGTGCTAAGAGAACTAGCGGGAGAAATCGGAACAATGAGCAGTTCTTC
TRBJ2-1,few,TRBV20-1,TRBD2,CSVQAGGSEQFF,TGCAGTGTACAAGCGGGGGGTTCTGAGCAGTTCTTC
TRBJ2-7,few,TRBV6-2/TRBV6-3,TRBD2,CASRLTSGTYEQYF,TGTGCCAGCAGACTGACTAGCGGGACTTACGAGCAGTACTTC
TRBJ2-1,.,TRBV12-3/TRBV12-4,.,CASSLVLRSSYNEQFF,TGTGCCAGCAGTTTAGTACTGAGAAGCTCCTACAATGAGCAGTTCTTC
TRBJ2-5,.,TRBV7-9,.,CASSPYTGAVQETQYF,TGTGCCAGCAGCCCATACACCGGGGCAGTCCAAGAGACCCAGTACTTC
TRBJ2-2,.,TRBV5-4,.,CASSPNPGVLLFF,TGTGCCAGCAGCCCGAACCCGGGGGTTTTGCTGTTTTTT
TRBJ2-5,.,TRBV6-2/TRBV6-3,.,CASTVREFWTQYF,TGTGCCAGTACCGTCCGGGAATTTTGGACCCAGTACTTC
TRBJ2-5,.,TRBV12-3/TRBV12-4,TRBD2,CASTFQTSVGTQYF,TGTGCCAGCACCTTCCAGACTAGCGTAGGGACCCAGTACTTC
TRBJ1-2,.,TRBV20-1,.,CSAREGNYGYTF,TGCAGTGCTAGAGAGGGCAACTATGGCTACACCTTC
TRBJ2-3,few,TRBV5-1,.,CASSRDSPSTDTQYF,TGCGCCAGCAGCCGGGACTCTCCCTCCACAGATACGCAGTATTTT
TRBJ2-1,.,TRBV7-7,TRBD2,CASSPASREINEQFF,TGTGCTAGCAGCCCCGCTTCGCGGGAGATTAATGAGCAGTTCTTC
TRBJ2-1,few,TRBV5-4,.,CASSATGRVILEQFF,TGTGCCAGCAGCGCCACGGGACGGGTGATTTTGGAGCAGTTCTTC
TRBJ2-7,.,TRBV29-1,TRBD1,CSVAKRTGSYEQYF,TGCAGCGTGGCCAAACGGACAGGGTCCTACGAGCAGTACTTC
TRBJ2-5,.,TRBV28,TRBD2,CASGGLSGGLQETQYF,TGTGCCAGCGGGGGATTGAGCGGGGGCTTACAAGAGACCCAGTACTTC
TRBJ2-1,.,TRBV4-1,.,CASSTESYNEQFF,TGCGCCAGCAGTACCGAATCCTACAATGAGCAGTTCTTC
TRBJ2-1,.,TRBV7-9,TRBD1,CASRKGQGPYNEQFF,TGTGCCAGCAGAAAGGGACAGGGCCCCTACAATGAGCAGTTCTTC
TRBJ1-2,.,TRBV20-1,.,CSASSLGWPGDPSYGYTF,TGCAGTGCTAGTAGCTTAGGTTGGCCGGGCGACCCCTCCTATGGCTACACCTTC
TRBJ2-7,few,TRBV20-1,.,CSARDQWGLAAYEQYF,TGCAGTGCTAGAGATCAGTGGGGACTTGCCGCTTACGAGCAGTACTTC
TRBJ1-2,.,TRBV10-3,TRBD1,CAISDSRGTNYGYTF,TGTGCCATCAGTGATAGCAGGGGGACTAACTATGGCTACACCTTC
TRBJ2-2,few,TRBV20-1,.,CSARDANYHRELFF,TGCAGTGCTAGAGATGCCAACTACCACCGGGAGCTGTTTTTT
TRBJ2-1,few,TRBV7-9,TRBD2,CASSATSGILSYNEQFF,TGTGCCAGCAGCGCTACTAGCGGGATTTTATCCTACAATGAGCAGTTCTTC
TRBJ2-3,.,TRBV4-1,TRBD2,CASSPRLAGGRDTQYF,TGCGCCAGCAGCCCTCGACTAGCGGGAGGGAGAGATACGCAGTATTTT
TRBJ1-6,.,TRBV27,.,CASSLLKGSTNNSPLHF,TGTGCCAGCAGTTTACTCAAGGGGTCAACTAATAATTCACCCCTCCACTTT
TRBJ2-7,few,TRBV28,.,CASPPSLVVGGADEQYF,TGTGCCAGCCCACCTAGCTTGGTAGTGGGGGGGGCGGACGAGCAGTACTTC
TRBJ2-7,few,TRBV12-3/TRBV12-4,.,CASSSGKNSYEQYF,TGTGCCAGCAGTTCGGGTAAGAACTCCTACGAGCAGTACTTC
TRBJ2-5,.,TRBV6-6,.,CASSYHEETQYF,TGTGCCAGCAGTTACCATGAGGAGACCCAGTACTTC
TRBJ2-1,.,TRBV6-6,TRBD2,CTSSSPTSGAYNEQFF,TGTACCAGCAGTTCCCCGACTAGCGGAGCCTACAATGAGCAGTTCTTC
TRBJ2-5,few,TRBV4-1,.,CASSQGVGAPRTQYF,TGCGCCAGCAGCCAAGGAGTGGGGGCCCCAAGGACCCAGTACTTC
TRBJ2-5,few,TRBV7-3,TRBD1,CASSLVGGVGETQYF,TGTGCCAGCAGCTTAGTAGGGGGCGTAGGAGAGACCCAGTACTTC
TRBJ2-7,few,TRBV4-2,TRBD2,CASSQDPRGGAGHEQYF,TGTGCCAGCAGCCAAGATCCCCGCGGGGGGGCGGGTCACGAGCAGTACTTC
TRBJ2-5,.,TRBV15,.,CATRASGGETQYF,TGTGCCACGAGGGCCAGTGGTGGAGAGACCCAGTACTTC
TRBJ2-1,few,TRBV5-6,.,CASSLGPGAEGEQFF,TGTGCCAGCAGCTTGGGTCCAGGGGCTGAGGGTGAGCAGTTCTTC
TRBJ2-5,few,TRBV29-1,TRBD2,CSTGLAGQETQYF,TGCAGCACTGGACTAGCGGGACAAGAGACCCAGTACTTC
TRBJ2-7,.,TRBV7-2,.,CASSTSGRVLYEQYF,TGTGCCAGCAGCACCTCGGGGCGGGTCCTCTACGAGCAGTACTTC
TRBJ1-1,.,TRBV14,.,CASRGDGDTEAFF,TGTGCCAGCAGGGGAGACGGGGACACTGAAGCTTTCTTT
TRBJ1-5,.,TRBV12-3/TRBV12-4,TRBD1,CASSPRTGPWQPQHF,TGTGCCAGCAGCCCGAGGACAGGGCCTTGGCAGCCCCAGCATTTT
TRBJ1-2,.,TRBV10-3,.,CAINGRTNYGYTF,TGTGCCATCAACGGCAGAACTAACTATGGCTACACCTTC
TRBJ2-1,few,TRBV12-3/TRBV12-4,TRBD1,CASRAGTGNEQFF,TGTGCCAGCAGAGCCGGGACAGGCAATGAGCAGTTCTTC
TRBJ2-5,few,TRBV3-1,TRBD2,CASSQLAGEAETQYF,TGTGCCAGCAGCCAACTAGCGGGGGAGGCGGAGACCCAGTACTTC
TRBJ1-4,.,TRBV20-1,TRBD1,CSARAGTGGAFEKLFF,TGCAGTGCTAGAGCCGGGACAGGGGGCGCTTTTGAAAAACTGTTTTTT
TRBJ2-1,few,TRBV11-2,.,CASTSWGVQFF,TGTGCCAGCACCTCGTGGGGGGTGCAGTTCTTC
TRBJ2-7,few,TRBV5-1,TRBD1,CASSSYRTGTAYEQYF,TGCGCCAGCAGCTCCTATCGGACCGGGACAGCTTACGAGCAGTACTTC
TRBJ1-5,once,TRBV12-3/TRBV12-4,.,CASSLGTVQPQHF,TGTGCCAGCAGTTTAGGGACAGTCCAGCCCCAGCATTTT
TRBJ1-1,once,TRBV7-9,.,CASSLTGINTEAFF,TGTGCCAGCAGCTTAACAGGGATCAACACTGAAGCTTTCTTT